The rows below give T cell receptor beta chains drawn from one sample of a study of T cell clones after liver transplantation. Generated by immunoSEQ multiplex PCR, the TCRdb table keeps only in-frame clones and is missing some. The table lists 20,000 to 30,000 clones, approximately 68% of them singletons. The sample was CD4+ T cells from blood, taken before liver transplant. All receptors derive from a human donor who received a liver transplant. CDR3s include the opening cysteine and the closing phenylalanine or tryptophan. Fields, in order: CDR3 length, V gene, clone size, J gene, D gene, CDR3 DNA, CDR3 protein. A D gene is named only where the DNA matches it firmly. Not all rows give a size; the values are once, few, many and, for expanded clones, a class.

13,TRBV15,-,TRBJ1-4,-,TGTGCCACCAGTCCAGGGGCTAATGAAAAACTGTTTTTT,CATSPGANEKLFF
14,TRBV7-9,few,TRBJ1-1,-,TGTGCCAGCGCCTCAGGAGGGGGAGACACTGAAGCTTTCTTT,CASASGGGDTEAFF
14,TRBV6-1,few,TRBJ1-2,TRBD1,TGTGCCAGCAGTGTGGGACAGGGATCATATGGCTACACCTTC,CASSVGQGSYGYTF
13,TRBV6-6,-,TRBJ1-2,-,TGTGCCAGCAGTTCAAGACAATTCTATGGCTACACCTTC,CASSSRQFYGYTF
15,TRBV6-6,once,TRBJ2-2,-,TGTGCCAGCAGTTACTCGTCACAGAGCACCGGGGAGCTGTTTTTT,CASSYSSQSTGELFF
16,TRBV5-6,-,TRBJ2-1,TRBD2,TGTGCCAGCAGCTTGGTCGTGGGAGGGTCTTCCGATGAGCAGTTCTTC,CASSLVVGGSSDEQFF
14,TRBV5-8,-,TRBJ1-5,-,TGTGCCAGCAGCTCGCCAGGCTGGAATCAGCCCCAGCATTTT,CASSSPGWNQPQHF
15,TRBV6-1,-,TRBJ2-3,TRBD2,TGTGCCACTAAAGTCGGCGGGAGCGGCACAGATACGCAGTATTTT,CATKVGGSGTDTQYF
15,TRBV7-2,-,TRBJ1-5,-,TGTGCCAGCAGCTTAGTCTCAACTGGCAATCAGCCCCAGCATTTT,CASSLVSTGNQPQHF
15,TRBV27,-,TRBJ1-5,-,TGTGCCAGCAGTTCACGGTCGTCTTCCCATCAGCCCCAGCATTTT,CASSSRSSSHQPQHF
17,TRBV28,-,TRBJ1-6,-,TGTGCCAGCAGTTCCCCCGCGTTACAGGGAAAGGGGTCACCCCTCCACTTT,CASSSPALQGKGSPLHF
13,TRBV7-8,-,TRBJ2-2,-,TGTGCCAGCAGCTTTACCAGGGGCGGGGAGCTGTTTTTT,CASSFTRGGELFF
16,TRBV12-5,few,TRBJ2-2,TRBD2,TGTGCTAGTGGTTTGGTAGTAGCGGGAAATACCGGGGAGCTGTTTTTT,CASGLVVAGNTGELFF
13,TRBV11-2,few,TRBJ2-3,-,TGTGCCAGCAGCTTGAGGGGGGCAGATACGCAGTATTTT,CASSLRGADTQYF
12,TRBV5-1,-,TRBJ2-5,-,TGCGCCAGCCGAGATGAGGGGGAGACCCAGTACTTC,CASRDEGETQYF
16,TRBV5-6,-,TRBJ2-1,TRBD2,TGTGCCAGCAGCATCAGACTAGCGGGCCTCTACAATGAGCAGTTCTTC,CASSIRLAGLYNEQFF